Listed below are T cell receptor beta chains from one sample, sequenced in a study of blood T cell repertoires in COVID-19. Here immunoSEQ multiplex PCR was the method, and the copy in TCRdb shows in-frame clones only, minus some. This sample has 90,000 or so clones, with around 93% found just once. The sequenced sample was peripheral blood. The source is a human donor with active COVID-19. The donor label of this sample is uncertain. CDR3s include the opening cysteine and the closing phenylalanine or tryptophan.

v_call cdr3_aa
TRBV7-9 CATLSTPGTEAFF
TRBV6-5 CASSYGRESGDTQYF
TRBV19 CASSVSGPWTAFF
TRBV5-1 CASSLVASGGGGEQFF
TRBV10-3 CAISQTGGNQPQHF
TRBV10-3 CAISDRDRGFTEAFF
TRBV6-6 CASTRPGTYEAFF
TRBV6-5 CASVDRGQHLYGYTF
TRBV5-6 CASAIGTASGNTIYF
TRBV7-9 CASSLGGQGETQYF